This TCR beta chain was identified in a study of blood T cell repertoires in COVID-19. Membership in each cohort depended on participant-reported clinical history. TCRdb's table, derived via immunoSEQ multiplex PCR, lists solely in-frame clones and lacks some. The data hold 300,000 to 400,000 clones, with around 85% observed a single time. Per the germline V gene, CDR1 is SEHNR and CDR2 is FQNEAQ (reference sequence). The ends were cut back, 2 bases at V and 5 bases at J, with 15 bases in the middle. This CDR3 spans 15 amino acids. This chain uses TRBV7-9 with TRBJ1-1; perhaps TRBD1 as D (5 bases). Sequencing was carried out using PBMCs or T cells enriched from blood (not recorded which). The clonotype was recovered from a middle-aged woman with acute COVID-19. The DNA for the CDR3 is TGTGCCAGCAGCTTACCCCCGGGGGGGGGAACTGAAGCTTTCTTT. Amino acids: CASSLPPGGGTEAFF.